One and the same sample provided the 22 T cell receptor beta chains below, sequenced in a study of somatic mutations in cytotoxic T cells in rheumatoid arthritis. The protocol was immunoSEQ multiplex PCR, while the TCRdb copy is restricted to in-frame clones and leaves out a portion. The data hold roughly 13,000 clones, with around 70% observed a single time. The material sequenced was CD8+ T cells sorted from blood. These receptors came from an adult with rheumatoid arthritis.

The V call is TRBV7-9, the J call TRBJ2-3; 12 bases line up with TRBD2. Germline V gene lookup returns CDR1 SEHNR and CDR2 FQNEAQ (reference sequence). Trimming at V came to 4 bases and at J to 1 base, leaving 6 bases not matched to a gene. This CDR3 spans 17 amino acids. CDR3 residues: CASSSTGLAGRTDTQYF. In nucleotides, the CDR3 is TGTGCCAGCAGCTCAACCGGACTAGCGGGGCGCACAGATACGCAGTATTTT.

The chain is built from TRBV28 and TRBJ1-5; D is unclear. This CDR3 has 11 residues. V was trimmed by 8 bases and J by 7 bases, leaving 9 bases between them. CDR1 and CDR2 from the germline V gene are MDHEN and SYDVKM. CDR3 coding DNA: TGTGCCAGCTGTGATGGGCAGCCCCAGCATTTT. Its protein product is CASCDGQPQHF.

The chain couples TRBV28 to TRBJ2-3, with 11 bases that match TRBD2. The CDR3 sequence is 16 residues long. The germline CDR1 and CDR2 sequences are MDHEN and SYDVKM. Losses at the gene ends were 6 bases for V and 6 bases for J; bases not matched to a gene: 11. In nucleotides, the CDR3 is TGTGCCAGCAGGTTTGGACTAGCGGGTATTGAGGATACGCAGTATTTT. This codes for CASRFGLAGIEDTQYF.

Here the CDR3 reads CASSLEVGLGNQPQHF. In DNA, the CDR3 is TGTGCCAGCAGCTTAGAAGTCGGCTTGGGCAATCAGCCCCAGCATTTT. This chain links TRBV7-9 with TRBJ1-5; D is ambiguous. CDR3 size: 16 residues. The V end was cut by 1 base, the J end by 2 bases, with 12 bases between. CDR1 and CDR2 from the germline V gene are SEHNR and FQNEAQ (reference sequence).

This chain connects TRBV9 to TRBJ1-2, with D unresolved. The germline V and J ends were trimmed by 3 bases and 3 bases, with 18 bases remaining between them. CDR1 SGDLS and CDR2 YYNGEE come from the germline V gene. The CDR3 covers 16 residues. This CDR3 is CASSAYRAEGHYGYTF. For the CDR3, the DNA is TGTGCCAGCAGCGCGTACCGGGCCGAGGGTCACTATGGCTACACCTTC.

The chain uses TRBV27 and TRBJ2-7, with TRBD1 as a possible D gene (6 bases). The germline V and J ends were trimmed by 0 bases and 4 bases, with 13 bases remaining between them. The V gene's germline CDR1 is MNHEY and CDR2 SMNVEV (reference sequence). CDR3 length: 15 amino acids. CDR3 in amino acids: CASSLSPGQLYEQYF. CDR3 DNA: TGTGCCAGCAGTTTATCTCCGGGACAACTATACGAGCAGTACTTC.

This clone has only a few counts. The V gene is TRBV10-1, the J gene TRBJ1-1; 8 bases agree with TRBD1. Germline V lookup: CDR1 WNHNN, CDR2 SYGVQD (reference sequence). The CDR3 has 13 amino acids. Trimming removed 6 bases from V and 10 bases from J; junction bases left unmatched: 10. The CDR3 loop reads CASSKRQGQGAFF. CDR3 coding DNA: TGCGCCAGCAGCAAGAGACAGGGGCAAGGAGCTTTCTTT.

In DNA, the CDR3 is TGTGCCAGCAGTTTACGTACAGGGGGCTCACCCCTCCACTTT. Its protein product is CASSLRTGGSPLHF. The chain links TRBV27 to TRBJ1-6; 9 bases fit TRBD1. The CDR3 loop spans 14 amino acids. Germline V gene sequence: CDR1 MNHEY, CDR2 SMNVEV (reference sequence). With V trimmed by 2 bases and J by 10 bases, 3 bases remained unmatched.

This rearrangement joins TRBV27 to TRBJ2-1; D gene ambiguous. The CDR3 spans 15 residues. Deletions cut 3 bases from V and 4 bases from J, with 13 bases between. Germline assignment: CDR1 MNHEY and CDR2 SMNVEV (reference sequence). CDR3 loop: CASSFGLLLYNEQFF. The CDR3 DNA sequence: TGTGCCAGCAGTTTTGGGCTCCTTCTTTACAATGAGCAGTTCTTC.

CDR3 in DNA: TGTGCCTGGAGTGTACCGGGAGGGGGTAATCAGCCCCAGCATTTT. This encodes CAWSVPGGGNQPQHF. This chain joins TRBV30 and TRBJ1-5; D possibly corresponds to TRBD1 (6 bases). Germline V gene lookup returns CDR1 GTSNPN and CDR2 SVGIG (reference sequence). V was cut by 0 bases and J by 4 bases, with 13 bases left in between. The CDR3 loop spans 15 amino acids.

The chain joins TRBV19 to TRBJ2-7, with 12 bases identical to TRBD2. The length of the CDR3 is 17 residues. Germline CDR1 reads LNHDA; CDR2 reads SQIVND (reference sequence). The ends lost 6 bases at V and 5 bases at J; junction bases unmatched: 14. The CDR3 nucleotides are TGTGCCAGTAGCATCGGACTAGCGGGGCATGTCCGGGACGAGCAGTACTTC. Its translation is CASSIGLAGHVRDEQYF.

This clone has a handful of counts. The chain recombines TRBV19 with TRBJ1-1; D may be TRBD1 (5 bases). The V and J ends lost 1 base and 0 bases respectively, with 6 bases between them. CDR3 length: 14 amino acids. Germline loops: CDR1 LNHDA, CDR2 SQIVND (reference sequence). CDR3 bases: TGTGCCAGTAGTATAGGACAGATGAACACTGAAGCTTTCTTT. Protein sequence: CASSIGQMNTEAFF.

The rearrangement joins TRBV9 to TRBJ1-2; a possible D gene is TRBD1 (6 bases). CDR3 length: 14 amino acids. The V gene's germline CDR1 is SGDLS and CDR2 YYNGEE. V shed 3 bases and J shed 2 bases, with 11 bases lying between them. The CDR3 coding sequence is TGTGCCAGCAGCGCGGGAGGGGGGAACTATGGCTACACCTTC. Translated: CASSAGGGNYGYTF.

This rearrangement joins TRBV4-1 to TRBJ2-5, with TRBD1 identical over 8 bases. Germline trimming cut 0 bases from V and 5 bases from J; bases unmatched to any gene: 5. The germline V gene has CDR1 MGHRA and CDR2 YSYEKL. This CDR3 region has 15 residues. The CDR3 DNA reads TGCGCCAGCAGCCAAGAGGGGGACAGGCGGGAGACCCAGTACTTC. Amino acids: CASSQEGDRRETQYF.

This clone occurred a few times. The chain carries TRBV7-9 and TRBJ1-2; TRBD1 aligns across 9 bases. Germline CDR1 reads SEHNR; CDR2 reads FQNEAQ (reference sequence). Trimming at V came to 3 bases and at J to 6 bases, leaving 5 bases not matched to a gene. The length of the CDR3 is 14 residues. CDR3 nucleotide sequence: TGTGCCAGCAGCTTGGGGGGACAGGGAAATGGCTACACCTTC. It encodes CASSLGGQGNGYTF.

The CDR3 loop reads CASSWGQGNPREQYF. The CDR3 nucleotides are TGTGCCAGTAGTTGGGGACAGGGGAATCCTCGCGAGCAGTACTTC. The chain is built from TRBV19 and TRBJ2-7; 10 bases match TRBD1. V shed 5 bases, J shed 6 bases, and the junction held 10 bases outside the gene matches. Germline values: CDR1 LNHDA, CDR2 SQIVND (reference sequence). The CDR3 runs 15 residues.

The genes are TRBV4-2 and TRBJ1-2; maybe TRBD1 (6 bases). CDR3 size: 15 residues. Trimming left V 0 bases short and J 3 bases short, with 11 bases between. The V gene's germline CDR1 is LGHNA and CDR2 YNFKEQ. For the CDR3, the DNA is TGTGCCAGCAGCCAAGATAGGGACACCTACTATGGCTACACCTTC. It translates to CASSQDRDTYYGYTF.

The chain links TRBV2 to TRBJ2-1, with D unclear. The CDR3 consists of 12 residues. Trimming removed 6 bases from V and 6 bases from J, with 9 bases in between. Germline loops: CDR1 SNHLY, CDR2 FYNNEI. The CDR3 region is CASSVLSNEQFF. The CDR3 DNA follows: TGTGCCAGCAGCGTTCTCAGCAATGAGCAGTTCTTC.

CDR3 residues: CASSPDISSGNTIYF. As DNA, the CDR3 is TGTGCCAGCAGCCCGGACATAAGCTCTGGAAACACCATATATTTT. The chain joins TRBV7-6 to TRBJ1-3; TRBD1 might be the D (5 bases). Germline CDR1 is SGHVS and CDR2 is FNYEAQ. CDR3 length: 15 residues. V lost 5 bases to trimming and J lost 0 bases, with 11 bases between them.

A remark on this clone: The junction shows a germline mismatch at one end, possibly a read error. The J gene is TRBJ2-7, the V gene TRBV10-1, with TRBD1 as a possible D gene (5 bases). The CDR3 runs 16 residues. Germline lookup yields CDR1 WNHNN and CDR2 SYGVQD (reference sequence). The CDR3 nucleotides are TGCACCAGCAGTCATAACACGGAAGGGGATTCCTACGAGCAGTACTTC. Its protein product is CTSSHNTEGDSYEQYF.

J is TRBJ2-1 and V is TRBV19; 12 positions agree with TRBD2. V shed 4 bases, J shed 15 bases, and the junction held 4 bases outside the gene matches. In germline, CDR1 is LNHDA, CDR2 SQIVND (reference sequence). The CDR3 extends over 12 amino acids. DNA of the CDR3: TGTGCCAGTAGTACGGGACTAGCGGGCTGGTTCTTC. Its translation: CASSTGLAGWFF.

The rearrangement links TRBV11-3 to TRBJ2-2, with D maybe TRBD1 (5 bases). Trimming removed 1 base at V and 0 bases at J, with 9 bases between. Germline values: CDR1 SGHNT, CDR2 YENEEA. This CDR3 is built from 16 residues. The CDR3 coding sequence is TGTGCCAGCAGCTTAGTTGGGGCGACGAACACCGGGGAGCTGTTTTTT. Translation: CASSLVGATNTGELFF.